This TCR beta chain originates from a study of cytomegalovirus exposure and HLA in healthy donors. 60 Vbeta and 13 Jbeta primers were used in PCR. Method: immunoSEQ multiplex PCR; TCRdb's copy keeps in-frame clones and lacks some. Of 120,000 to 150,000 clones listed, over 70% are singletons. Germline V gene sequence: CDR1 SEHNR, CDR2 FQNEAQ (reference sequence). This CDR3 contains 16 residues. The V gene end was trimmed by 5 bases and the J gene end by 1 base; junction bases not matched to a gene: 9. V gene TRBV7-9 combines with J gene TRBJ2-3, with 7 positions matching TRBD1. The receptor comes from a woman in her thirties or forties in good health and CMV-seropositive. The sample taken for sequencing was PBMCs. CDR3 residues: CASSQTGTGRTDTQYF. Written as DNA, the CDR3 is TGTGCCAGCAGCCAGACAGGGACGGGCCGCACAGATACGCAGTATTTT.